This TCR beta chain was sequenced in a study of OX40 agonist ivuxolimab in advanced cancers. General study results and limits: CD8+ T cells showed, on average, more clonal expansion than CD4+ cells.

A note on this clone: Antigen: not known.

Repertoires were generated with immunoSEQ multiplex PCR, while TCRdb's copy carries only in-frame clones and drops some. The data show 30,000 to 40,000 clones, about 76% seen once. Sequencing was performed on CD4+ or CD8+ T cells sorted from blood, taken in a trial of the OX40 agonist ivuxolimab. This receptor was taken from an adult with an advanced solid tumor such as melanoma, head and neck, liver or kidney cancer.

The CDR3 bases are TGTGCCAGCAGGGAACTCGCGGGGGTAACCGGGGAGCTGTTTTTT. This sequence encodes CASRELAGVTGELFF. This chain uses TRBV9 with TRBJ2-2; the match to TRBD2 covers 7 bases. The V and J ends lost 5 bases and 5 bases, in that order; junction bases with no gene match: 9. The CDR3 contains 15 residues. Germline CDR1 reads SGDLS; CDR2 reads YYNGEE. Full variable domain (rest looked up from reference TRBV9 and TRBJ2-2): DSGVTQTPKHLITATGQRVTLRCSPRSGDLSVYWYQQSLDQGLQFLIQYYNGEERAKGNILERFSAQQFPDLHSELNLSSLELGDSALYFCASRELAGVTGELFFGEGSRLTVL.